The TCR beta chain described here comes from a study of cytomegalovirus exposure and HLA in healthy donors. Broader study findings: Cytomegalovirus status, reportedly, was diagnosed with high specificity and sensitivity by the classifier. Reportedly, TCR beta sequences accurately predicted HLA-A and HLA-B alleles in most subjects.

At the time of sampling, donors were nominally healthy, though unrecorded immune exposures were likely. The PCR employed 60 Vbeta primers together with 13 Jbeta primers. TCRdb's table, derived via immunoSEQ multiplex PCR, lists solely in-frame clones and lacks some. This sample yields approximately 180,000 clones, of which 65% to 80% are seen a single time; roughly 0.99% belongs to the top ten. Germline V gene sequence: CDR1 SGHAT, CDR2 FQNNGV. V dropped 2 bases and J dropped 8 bases, with 12 bases sitting between them. CDR3 length: 13 amino acids. In the case of this clone: What it binds is unknown.

Specimen: PBMCs. The chain uses TRBV11-2 and TRBJ1-1; no firm D call. This TCR derives from a middle-aged woman in good health and CMV-seronegative. The DNA for the CDR3 is TGTGCCAGCAGCTTAAGATCAGGTCTCGAAGCTTTCTTT. This gives the protein CASSLRSGLEAFF.